These 24 T cell receptor beta chains came from one sample sequenced in a study of blood T cells in healthy people across ages (dated by TCRdb to between 2014 and 2017). Library method: 5' RACE. TCRdb shows the sequencer as Illumina HiSeq 2500. The second PCR ran for about 6 to 11 cycles and used a J-beta primer mix along with a sample-barcoded 5' primer. TCRdb redid the processing of the public reads, applying fastp at Q25 and MiXCR, and retained in-frame beta chains. Rows merge per CDR3 protein into single entries with the most common DNA and genes. This sample has roughly 730,000 distinct CDR3 sequences in its table, and around 50% of those were observed once. Roughly 24% of the sample lies in the top ten. Source material: blood. Receptor source: a man in his forties or fifties in good health.

The chain links TRBV5-8 to TRBJ2-7; D unresolved. The germline V gene encodes CDR1 SGHTS and CDR2 YDEGEE. CDR3 length: 14 amino acids. The V and J ends lost 4 bases and 1 base respectively, with 12 bases between them. As DNA, the CDR3 is TGTGCCAGCAGCGTGATCCGGAATTCCTACGAGCAGTACTTC. It yields the protein CASSVIRNSYEQYF.

The rearrangement uses TRBV4-2 and TRBJ2-1; D may be TRBD1 or TRBD2 (5 bases each). The end of the DNA aligns better with TRBJ2-7, so the J call may be wrong. This CDR3 has 15 amino acids. Germline assignment: CDR1 LGHNA and CDR2 YNFKEQ. The CDR3 sequence: CASSQDMRGIGEQYF. CDR3 coding DNA: TGTGCCAGCAGCCAAGATATGAGGGGAATTGGCGAGCAGTACTTC.

The chain employs TRBV29-1 and TRBJ2-7; 7 positions match TRBD1. The CDR3 consists of 14 residues. Trimming took 6 bases from V and 3 from J; bases not matched to a gene: 11. CDR1 is SQVTM and CDR2 is ANQGSEA in the germline V gene. This CDR3 reads CSVGRTGSLYEQYF. The CDR3 DNA sequence: TGCAGCGTAGGACGGACAGGCTCCCTCTACGAGCAGTACTTC.

The rearrangement joins TRBV7-3 to TRBJ2-1; possible D gene TRBD2, 5 bases. Germline assignment: CDR1 SGHTA and CDR2 FQGTGA. Deletions cut 1 base from V and 12 bases from J, with 10 bases between. The CDR3 is made up of 12 amino acids. In nucleotides, the CDR3 is TGTGCCAGCAGCTTAAGAGCGGAAAGGCAGTTCTTC. Translated, it gives CASSLRAERQFF.

The table lists this clonotype with a few counts. The chain uses TRBV3-1 and TRBJ1-2, with D tentatively TRBD1 (6 bases). CDR1 and CDR2 from the germline V gene are LGHDT and YNNKEL (reference sequence). Trimming shortened V by 1 base and J by 4 bases, and 10 bases separated the two germline ends. The CDR3 totals 14 residues. The CDR3 nucleotides are TGTGCCAGCAGCCAAGGGACAGACTCCTATGGCTACACCTTC. Its protein is CASSQGTDSYGYTF.

In this sample, this clonotype turned up a few times. J is TRBJ2-1 and V is TRBV10-3; D possibly corresponds to TRBD1 (5 bases). CDR3 length equals 16 residues. Germline CDR1 is ENHRY and CDR2 is SYGVKD. Trimming left V 1 base short and J 5 bases short, with 15 bases between. CDR3 sequence: CAISEYLKQGNNEQFF. DNA of the CDR3: TGTGCCATCAGTGAGTACCTCAAGCAGGGAAACAATGAGCAGTTCTTC.

This rearrangement joins TRBV7-8 to TRBJ2-7; no definite D call. CDR1 and CDR2 (germline): SGHVS, FQNEAQ. The CDR3 runs to 13 residues. With 1 base removed from V and 5 bases from J, the gap between germline ends came to 9 bases. CDR3 nucleotides: TGTGCCAGCAGCTTAGAAATTAGGGACGAGCAGTACTTC. Residues: CASSLEIRDEQYF.

In this sample, this clonotype turned up a few times. The chain has TRBV14 and TRBJ2-7; 9 nucleotides line up with TRBD2. Per germline, CDR1 SGHDN and CDR2 FVKESK. The length of the CDR3 is 19 residues. Trimming removed 0 bases from V and 4 bases from J; junction bases left unmatched: 16. CDR3 amino acids: CASSQDRAGGSGRIYEQYF. DNA of the CDR3: TGTGCCAGCAGCCAAGATCGAGCCGGGGGTAGCGGGAGAATTTACGAGCAGTACTTC.

CDR3 sequence: CSADRLTGYGYTF. CDR3 DNA: TGCAGTGCTGATAGGTTGACAGGCTATGGCTACACCTTC. This chain links TRBV20-1 with TRBJ1-2, with a tentative D call TRBD1 (6 bases). Per the germline V gene, CDR1 is DFQATT and CDR2 is SNEGSKA (reference sequence). CDR3 size: 13 residues. V lost 5 bases and J lost 4, with 14 bases in between.

The chain combines TRBV20-1 with TRBJ2-7; TRBD1 agrees at 8 bases. Germline trimming cut 4 bases from V and 0 bases from J; bases unmatched to any gene: 5. This CDR3 is 14 amino acids long. The germline V gene encodes CDR1 DFQATT and CDR2 SNEGSKA (reference sequence). CDR3 bases: TGCAGTGCTATAACAGGGGGAAGCTCCTACGAGCAGTACTTC. It specifies CSAITGGSSYEQYF.

This clonotype was found a few times. The chain couples TRBV20-1 to TRBJ2-5, with TRBD1 matching over 8 bases. This CDR3 comprises 11 residues. Germline lookup yields CDR1 DFQATT and CDR2 SNEGSKA (reference sequence). Germline trimming cut 6 bases from V and 11 bases from J; bases unmatched to any gene: 8. As DNA, the CDR3 is TGCAGTGCGCGGACAGGGAGTGAGCAGTACTTC. Its protein is CSARTGSEQYF.

The chain uses TRBV7-6 and TRBJ2-7, with 8 bases matching TRBD2. V gave up 1 base and J gave up 4 bases; unmatched junction bases: 9. The CDR3 has 16 amino acids. The V gene's germline CDR1 is SGHVS and CDR2 FNYEAQ. The CDR3, as DNA: TGTGCCAGCAGCTTAGAGAGCACTAGCGGATTATACGAGCAGTACTTC. This sequence encodes CASSLESTSGLYEQYF.

This chain uses TRBV28 with TRBJ1-5; D uncertain. V lost 6 bases and J lost 7, with 13 bases in between. In germline, CDR1 is MDHEN, CDR2 SYDVKM. The CDR3 runs to 13 residues. The CDR3 protein is CASSSAASQPQHF. The CDR3 coding sequence is TGTGCCAGCAGCTCCGCCGCCAGCCAGCCCCAGCATTTT.

The V call is TRBV20-1, the J call TRBJ2-5; TRBD1 or TRBD2 may be the D gene (5 bases each). CDR1 DFQATT and CDR2 SNEGSKA come from the germline V gene (reference sequence). The CDR3 spans 15 residues. The ends were cut back, 4 bases at V and 4 bases at J, with 19 bases in the middle. CDR3 protein: CSATVGGPTRETQYF. The CDR3 region has the DNA TGCAGTGCTACGGTTGGGGGACCCACGCGAGAGACCCAGTACTTC.

In this sample, this clonotype turned up a few times. The chain employs TRBV7-9 and TRBJ2-3; no clear D. V was cut by 5 bases and J by 4 bases, with 7 bases left in between. Germline lookup yields CDR1 SEHNR and CDR2 FQNEAQ (reference sequence). The CDR3 extends over 12 amino acids. CDR3 DNA sequence: TGTGCCAGCAGCATGAGCCCAGATACGCAGTATTTT. Translating it yields CASSMSPDTQYF.

This clonotype was recorded at least ten times. This rearrangement joins TRBV12-3 or TRBV12-4 to TRBJ1-2, with a possible D match to TRBD1 (5 bases). V was pared by 6 bases and J by 4 bases, with 12 bases between. The CDR3 extends over 13 amino acids. CDR3 sequence reads: CASRSPGAYGYTF. In DNA, the CDR3 is TGTGCCAGCAGGTCTCCCGGGGCCTATGGCTACACCTTC.

This sequence joins TRBV24-1 and TRBJ2-4, with D unclear. The J call is uncertain, as TRBJ2-7 better fits the DNA end. The CDR3 totals 13 residues. Germline CDR1 reads KGHDR; CDR2 reads SFDVKD. The CDR3 here is CATSDGATPEQYF. Here the CDR3 DNA reads TGTGCCACCAGTGACGGTGCTACCCCCGAGCAGTACTTC.

This clonotype has only one observation. The chain joins TRBV5-1 to TRBJ2-3, with D tentatively TRBD1 or TRBD2 (6 bases each). Trimming removed 1 base from V and 4 bases from J, with 13 bases in between. The CDR3 is 15 residues long. CDR1 is SGHRS and CDR2 is YFSETQ in the germline V gene. The CDR3 nucleotides read TGCGCCAGCAGCTTGAGGGGGGTCCGCGCAGATACGCAGTATTTT. Protein sequence: CASSLRGVRADTQYF.

The table lists this clonotype with many counts. The chain has TRBV20-1 and TRBJ2-3; 15 bases map to TRBD2. The CDR3 is 19 residues long. The V gene end was trimmed by 6 bases and the J gene end by 4 bases; junction bases not matched to a gene: 17. Germline V gene lookup returns CDR1 DFQATT and CDR2 SNEGSKA (reference sequence). The CDR3 DNA follows: TGCAGTGCGGAGAGTAGGACTAGCGGGGGGGCAATCAGCCCAGATACGCAGTATTTT. Protein sequence: CSAESRTSGGAISPDTQYF.

CDR3 sequence reads: CASSLMDNTQYF. The CDR3 bases are TGTGCCAGCAGCTTAATGGATAATACGCAGTATTTT. This chain connects TRBV7-2 to TRBJ2-3; no clear D. There are 12 residues in the CDR3. Germline lookup yields CDR1 SGHTA and CDR2 FQGNSA. The V and J ends lost 2 bases and 7 bases respectively, with 7 bases between them.

V usage is TRBV15 and J usage is TRBJ1-5, with unresolved D. CDR1 is LNHNV and CDR2 is YYDKDF in the germline V gene (reference sequence). V shed 0 bases and J shed 3 bases, with 6 bases lying between them. The CDR3 covers 14 residues. CDR3 coding DNA: TGTGCCACCAGCAGAGATTTGGACAATCAGCCCCAGCATTTT. This gives the protein CATSRDLDNQPQHF.

The sample holds a few counts of this clonotype. The chain is built from TRBV11-3 and TRBJ2-1, with D possibly being TRBD2 (6 bases). This CDR3 has 18 residues. Germline CDR1 reads SGHNT; CDR2 reads YENEEA. Trimming shortened V by 3 bases and J by 7 bases, and 25 bases separated the two germline ends. CDR3 sequence reads: CASSFNSRAGSSRNEQFF. The CDR3 coding sequence is TGTGCCAGCAGCTTCAATTCTAGGGCGGGGAGTTCGAGGAATGAGCAGTTCTTC.

The chain is built from TRBV27 and TRBJ2-7, with D tentatively TRBD1 (6 bases). The CDR3 loop spans 14 amino acids. The germline V gene has CDR1 MNHEY and CDR2 SMNVEV (reference sequence). V was cut by 6 bases and J by 2 bases, with 14 bases left in between. CDR3 in DNA: TGTGCCAGCAGGCGCAAACAGGGTACCTACGAGCAGTACTTC. Translation: CASRRKQGTYEQYF.

The rearrangement uses TRBV15 and TRBJ2-7, with a tentative D call TRBD1 (6 bases). The CDR3 is 13 residues long. CDR1 is LNHNV and CDR2 is YYDKDF in the germline V gene (reference sequence). The V gene lost 7 bases and the J gene lost 1 base, with 11 bases spanning the gap. This CDR3 reads CATNRASSYEQYF. The CDR3 region has the DNA TGTGCCACCAACAGGGCGTCATCCTACGAGCAGTACTTC.